This section outlines one T cell receptor (beta chain) sequence together with its context. Its specificity is not known. The record originates from a study of cytomegalovirus exposure and HLA in healthy donors. The wider study: The platform used for the 120 validation repertoires matched that of the roughly 670 first-cohort repertoires, a later analysis reported.

Study observations and caveats: Most TCR sequences proved rare, with some public TCRs found in many donors.

Using immunoSEQ multiplex PCR, the repertoire was profiled, and TCRdb retains in-frame clones only, with some absent. The repertoire has around 100,000 clones, 85% of them found once; the top ten carry roughly 22%. This CDR3 region has 15 residues. V was cut by 6 bases and J by 0 bases, with 15 bases left in between. The germline V gene encodes CDR1 SEHNR and CDR2 FQNEAQ (reference sequence). The clonotype originates from a man aged 18 to 30 in good health and CMV-seropositive. V is TRBV7-9 and J is TRBJ2-7; tentative D call: TRBD1 (6 bases). The sequenced sample was PBMCs. CDR3 protein: CASSPGESLSYEQYF. The CDR3 DNA follows: TGTGCCAGCAGTCCAGGGGAGTCCCTCTCCTACGAGCAGTACTTC. Supplemented by reference TRBV7-9 and TRBJ2-7, the full variable domain reads DTGVSQNPRHKITKRGQNVTFRCDPISEHNRLYWYRQTLGQGPEFLTYFQNEAQLEKSRLLSDRFSAERPKGSFSTLEIQRTEQGDSAMYLCASSPGESLSYEQYFGPGTRLTVT.